This note documents a single T cell receptor beta chain sequence. Its antigen is unknown. A junction end diverges from the germline sequence, so it may reflect a read error. This sample is drawn from a study of cytomegalovirus exposure and HLA in healthy donors. Study-wide results and limits: The study listed under 200 cytomegalovirus-associated TCR beta chains.

Researchers ran the PCR with 60 Vbeta and 13 Jbeta primers. The method was immunoSEQ multiplex PCR; TCRdb's version includes in-frame clones alone and lacks a portion of them. The sample has 150,000 to 250,000 clones, roughly 85% seen once. Germline lookup yields CDR1 DFQATT and CDR2 SNEGSKA (reference sequence). The CDR3 sequence is 11 residues long. This receptor was identified in a young woman in good health and CMV-seropositive. Sequencing was performed on PBMCs. The rearrangement links TRBV20-1 to TRBJ2-7; 7 nucleotides line up with TRBD2. The CDR3 loop reads CGGGTPYEQYF. The CDR3 DNA reads as TGTGGGGGGGGGACTCCCTACGAGCAGTACTTC.